Detailed here is one T cell receptor beta chain. The antigen is unknown. The CDR3 is made up of 14 amino acids. The sample is drawn from a study of post-analysis software for immune sequencing data. On the study more broadly: Patients with relapsing-remitting, secondary progressive and progressive-relapsing multiple sclerosis courses were all represented. Study-level points and caveats: Diversity measured as normalized Chao1 was significantly lower in multiple sclerosis patients than in controls. With TRBV5-6, TRBV5-1 and TRBV20-1 included, 5 or 6 TRBV segments were more frequent in patients than in controls.

Unique molecular identifiers had been added to the TCR beta cDNA libraries. MiXCR, applied by TCRdb to the PCR reads, yields one record per CDR3 protein. The data contain 750,000 to 950,000 distinct CDR3 sequences, about 43% of them singletons. The clonotype originates from a girl aged 10 to 17 with multiple sclerosis. The chain recombines TRBV12-3 or TRBV12-4 with TRBJ2-2; perhaps D is TRBD1 or TRBD2 (7 bases each). The source material was blood. CDR3 bases: TGTGCTTCAGGGGGGGAGTTCAGCACCGGGGAGCTGTTTTTT. Its translation: CASGGEFSTGELFF.